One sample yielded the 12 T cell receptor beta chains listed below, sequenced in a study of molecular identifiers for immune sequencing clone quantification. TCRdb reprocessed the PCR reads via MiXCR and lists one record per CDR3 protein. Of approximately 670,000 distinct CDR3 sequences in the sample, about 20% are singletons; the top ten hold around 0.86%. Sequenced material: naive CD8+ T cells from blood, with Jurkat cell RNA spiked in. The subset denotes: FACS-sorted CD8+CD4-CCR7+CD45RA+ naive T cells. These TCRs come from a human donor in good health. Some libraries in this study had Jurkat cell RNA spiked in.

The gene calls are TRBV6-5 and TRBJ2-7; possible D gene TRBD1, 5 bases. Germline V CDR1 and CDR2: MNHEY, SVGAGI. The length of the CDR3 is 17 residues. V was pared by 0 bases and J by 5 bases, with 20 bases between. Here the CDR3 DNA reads TGTGCCAGCAGTTACTCGCGGCAGGGCTACTTTGGGGACGAGCAGTACTTC. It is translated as CASSYSRQGYFGDEQYF.

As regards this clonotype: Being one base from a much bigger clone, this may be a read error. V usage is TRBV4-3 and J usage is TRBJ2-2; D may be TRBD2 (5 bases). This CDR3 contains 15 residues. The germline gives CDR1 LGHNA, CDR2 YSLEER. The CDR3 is CTSSQEGSNTGELFF. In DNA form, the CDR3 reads TGCACCAGCAGCCAAGAGGGATCGAACACCGGGGAGCTGTTTTTT.

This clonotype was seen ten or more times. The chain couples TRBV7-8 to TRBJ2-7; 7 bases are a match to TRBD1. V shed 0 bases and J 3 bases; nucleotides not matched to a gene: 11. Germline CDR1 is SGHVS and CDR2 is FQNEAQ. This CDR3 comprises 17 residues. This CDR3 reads CASSLARHRQGFYEQYF. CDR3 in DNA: TGTGCCAGCAGCTTAGCACGGCATAGACAGGGTTTCTACGAGCAGTACTTC. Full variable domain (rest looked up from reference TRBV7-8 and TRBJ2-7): GAGVSQSPRYKVAKRGQDVALRCDPISGHVSLFWYQQALGQGPEFLTYFQNEAQLDKSGLPSDRFFAERPEGSVSTLKIQRTQQEDSAVYLCASSLARHRQGFYEQYFGPGTRLTVT.

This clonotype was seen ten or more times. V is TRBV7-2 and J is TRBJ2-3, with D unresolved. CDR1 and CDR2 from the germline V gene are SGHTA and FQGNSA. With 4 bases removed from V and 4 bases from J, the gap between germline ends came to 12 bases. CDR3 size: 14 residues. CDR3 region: CASSSGVVSDTQYF. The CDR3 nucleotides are TGTGCCAGCAGCTCGGGCGTGGTTTCAGATACGCAGTATTTT. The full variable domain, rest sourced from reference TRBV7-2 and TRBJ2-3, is GAGVSQSPSNKVTEKGKDVELRCDPISGHTALYWYRQSLGQGLEFLIYFQGNSAPDKSGLPSDRFSAERTGGSVSTLTIQRTQQEDSAVYLCASSSGVVSDTQYFGPGTRLTVL.

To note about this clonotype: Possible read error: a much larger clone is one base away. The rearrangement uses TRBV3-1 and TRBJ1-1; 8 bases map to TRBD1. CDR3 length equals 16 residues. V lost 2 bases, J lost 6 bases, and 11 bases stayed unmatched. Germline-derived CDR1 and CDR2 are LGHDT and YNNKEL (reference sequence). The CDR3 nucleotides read TGTGCCAGCAGCCAACTGGCCGGACAGGGAGTATCTGAAGCTTTCTTT. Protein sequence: CASSQLAGQGVSEAFF.

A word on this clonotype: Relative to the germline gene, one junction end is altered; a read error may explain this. The CDR3 protein is CSAFSGRESKNVQYF. CDR3 nucleotide sequence: TGCAGTGCCTTTAGCGGGAGGGAATCCAAAAACGTTCAGTACTTC. The V and J genes are TRBV20-1 and TRBJ2-4; TRBD2 matches at 11 bases. The CDR3 totals 15 residues. Germline CDR1 and CDR2: DFQATT and SNEGSKA (reference sequence).

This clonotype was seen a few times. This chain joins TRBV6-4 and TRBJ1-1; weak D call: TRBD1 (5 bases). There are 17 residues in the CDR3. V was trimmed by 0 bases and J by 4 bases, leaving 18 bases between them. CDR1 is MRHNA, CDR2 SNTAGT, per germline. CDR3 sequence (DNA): TGTGCCAGCAGTGACTCGATCCCCCCCCTGGGGGGCACTGAAGCTTTCTTT. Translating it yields CASSDSIPPLGGTEAFF.

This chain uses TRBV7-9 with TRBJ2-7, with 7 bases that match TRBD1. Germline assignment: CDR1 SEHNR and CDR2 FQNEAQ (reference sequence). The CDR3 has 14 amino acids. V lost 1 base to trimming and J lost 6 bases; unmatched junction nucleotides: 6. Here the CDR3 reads CASSLGDSYCEQYF. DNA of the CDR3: TGTGCCAGCAGCTTAGGGGACAGTTACTGCGAGCAGTACTTC.

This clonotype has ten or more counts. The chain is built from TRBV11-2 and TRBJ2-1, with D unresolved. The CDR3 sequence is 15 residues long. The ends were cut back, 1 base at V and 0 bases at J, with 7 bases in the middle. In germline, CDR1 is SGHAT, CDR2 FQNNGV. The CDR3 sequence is CASSLVFGSYNEQFF. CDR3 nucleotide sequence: TGTGCCAGCAGCTTAGTTTTCGGCTCCTACAATGAGCAGTTCTTC.

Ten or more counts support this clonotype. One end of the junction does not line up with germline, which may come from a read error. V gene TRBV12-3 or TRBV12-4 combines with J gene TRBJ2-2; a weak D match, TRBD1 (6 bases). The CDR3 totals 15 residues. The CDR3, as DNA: TGTGCCAGCAGCTTAGTAGGGGGGAACACCGGGGAGCTGTTTTTT. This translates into CASSLVGGNTGELFF.

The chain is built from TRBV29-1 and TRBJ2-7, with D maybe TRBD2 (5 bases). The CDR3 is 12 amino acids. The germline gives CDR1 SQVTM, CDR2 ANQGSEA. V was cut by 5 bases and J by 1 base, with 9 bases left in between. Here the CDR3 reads CSVWTVSYEQYF. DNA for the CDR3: TGCAGCGTTTGGACTGTTTCCTACGAGCAGTACTTC.

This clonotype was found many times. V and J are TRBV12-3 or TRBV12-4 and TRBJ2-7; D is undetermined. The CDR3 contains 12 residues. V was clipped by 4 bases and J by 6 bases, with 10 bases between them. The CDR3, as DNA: TGTGCCAGCAGTTCAAACCCCTTCGAGCAGTACTTC. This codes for CASSSNPFEQYF.